This TCR beta chain was recovered during a study of T cells in Graves' hyperthyroidism and ophthalmopathy. This clonotype was recorded many times. The CDR3 consists of 14 residues. Germline values: CDR1 SGHNT, CDR2 YYREEE (reference sequence). Trimming pared 4 bases from V and 3 bases from J, leaving 11 bases between. Graves' hyperthyroidism is called stable when ophthalmopathy does not progress within 18 months. RNA transcripts were the template for amplifying TCR beta CDR3 regions. A set of HTBI primers served as the primers for a first-round RT-PCR of the TCR CDR3. TCRdb recomputed calls from the multiplex PCR reads with MiXCR, one row per CDR3 protein. The table records under 400,000 distinct CDR3 sequences, around 13% of them present only once.

The chain combines TRBV5-4 with TRBJ1-5, with TRBD1 as a possible D gene (5 bases). The clonotype comes from a woman aged 18 to 35 with Graves' hyperthyroidism. Sequenced: blood. CDR3 in amino acids: CASSTDKNNQPQHF. CDR3 nucleotide sequence: TGTGCCAGCAGCACGGACAAAAACAATCAGCCCCAGCATTTT.